This T cell receptor beta chain stems from a study of T cells in tumors after PD-1 blockade. Background on the study: Patients received pembrolizumab 200 mg every 3 weeks or cemiplimab 350 mg every 2 weeks. Daily vismodegib 150 mg continued in a subset of anti-PD-1-treated patients.

This table comes from immunoSEQ multiplex PCR, and its TCRdb copy is limited to in-frame clones, with some not included. Of 60,000 to 70,000 clones in the sample, about 74% are singletons; the top ten hold 4.7%. There are 19 residues in the CDR3. Trimming took 0 bases from V and 10 from J; bases not matched to a gene: 22. Germline V gene data show CDR1 as SGHAT and CDR2 as FQNNGV. Input was about 616 ng to 6,500 ng of genomic DNA from tumor or blood. V gene TRBV11-2 combines with J gene TRBJ2-3; 7 nucleotides match TRBD2. This TCR came from a human donor with basal cell carcinoma. The material sequenced was PBMCs, taken after anti-PD-1 treatment. This CDR3 is CASSLDFYVGGGVPPAQYF. The CDR3 DNA is TGTGCCAGCAGCTTAGATTTTTACGTCGGCGGGGGAGTTCCACCTGCGCAGTATTTT.